These 14 T cell receptor beta chains came from one sample sequenced in a study of vaccination and CD4 T cells after COVID-19. An Oncomine TCR Beta short-read assay was used to sequence the DNA from cultured CD4+ T cells. A single record per CDR3 protein comes from TCRdb applying MiXCR to the PCR reads. This sample yields 11,000 or so distinct CDR3 sequences, of which roughly two fifths are seen a single time; about 30% belongs to the top ten. As for treatment: approximately nine-day PBMC culture with coronavirus spike peptide pools or control peptides (ViraFEST assay). Their specific antigens are unknown. The sequenced material came from CD4+ T cells from blood, cultured in vitro. All receptors derive from a human donor who had recovered from COVID-19.

The CDR3 DNA sequence: TGTGCCAGTGAGACAGGGTTAGGAGGATCCTACGAGCAGTACTTC. Amino acids: CASETGLGGSYEQYF. J is TRBJ2-7 and V is TRBV6-1; 7 bases are shared with TRBD1. CDR1 MNHNS and CDR2 SASEGT come from the germline V gene. V was pared by 9 bases and J by 1 base, with 12 bases of the junction left unmatched. There are 15 residues in the CDR3.

The sample holds a few counts of this clonotype. The chain is built from TRBV6-5 and TRBJ1-1; D uncertain. CDR1 is MNHEY and CDR2 is SVGAGI in the germline V gene. V lost 0 bases, J lost 0 bases, and 8 bases lay in between. The CDR3 sequence is 15 residues long. CDR3 sequence: CASSYSAVMNTEAFF. DNA for the CDR3: TGTGCCAGCAGTTACTCGGCTGTAATGAACACTGAAGCTTTCTTT.

This clonotype was detected only a few times. The V and J genes are TRBV28 and TRBJ1-2, with a weak D call TRBD1 (5 bases). CDR1 is MDHEN, CDR2 SYDVKM, per germline. The CDR3 totals 15 residues. Trimming took off 3 bases at V and 5 bases at J, with 16 bases between the two ends. In DNA form, the CDR3 reads TGTGCCAGCAGTTTGCTCACGAGGGGAGAATATGGCTACACCTTC. Translating gives CASSLLTRGEYGYTF.

The CDR3 loop reads CASSQDGAGNSPLHF. The CDR3, as DNA: TGCGCCAGCAGCCAAGACGGGGCAGGGAATTCACCCCTCCACTTT. The J gene is TRBJ1-6, the V gene TRBV4-1; D is possibly TRBD1 (5 bases). Germline CDR1 reads MGHRA; CDR2 reads YSYEKL. The CDR3 loop spans 15 amino acids. Between the trimmed V and J ends, which lost 0 bases and 7 bases, there was a span of 10 bases.

This clonotype occurred a few times. The chain couples TRBV7-2 to TRBJ2-5; 9 nucleotides align to TRBD2. J was trimmed by 1 base and V by 3 bases; bases with no gene match: 3. CDR3 length: 15 residues. Per the germline V gene, CDR1 is SGHTA and CDR2 is FQGNSA. As DNA, the CDR3 is TGTGCCAGCAGCTTCGTAGCGGGGGTCCAAGAGACCCAGTACTTC. This codes for CASSFVAGVQETQYF.

The CDR3 DNA sequence: TGCAGTGCTAGAGTCAGGGGGGGCACAGATACGCAGTATTTT. This codes for CSARVRGGTDTQYF. The chain joins TRBV20-1 to TRBJ2-3; D might be TRBD1 (7 bases). V was trimmed by 1 base and J by 1 base, leaving 9 bases between them. The CDR3 covers 14 residues. CDR1 is DFQATT and CDR2 is SNEGSKA in the germline V gene (reference sequence).

DNA for the CDR3: TGTGCCAGCAGTTATCCTTCCGGGACGGCGGCCTACGAGCAGTACTTC. Residues: CASSYPSGTAAYEQYF. This chain joins TRBV6-2 or TRBV6-3 and TRBJ2-7; D could derive from TRBD1 or TRBD2 (5 bases each). V was shortened by 3 bases and J by 2 bases, with 17 bases between the two germline ends. Germline V lookup: CDR1 MNHEY, CDR2 SVGEGT. The CDR3 loop spans 16 amino acids.

This rearrangement joins TRBV18 to TRBJ2-1, with a possible D match to TRBD2 (6 bases). Germline V gives CDR1 KGHSH, CDR2 LQKENI. The CDR3 covers 16 residues. V dropped 4 bases and J dropped 4 bases, with 17 bases sitting between them. The CDR3 coding sequence is TGTGCCAGCTCACAAAACTGGGGTAGCGGATACAATGAGCAGTTCTTC. Translated: CASSQNWGSGYNEQFF.

Only a few counts were recorded for this clonotype. V usage is TRBV24-1 and J usage is TRBJ2-5; TRBD1 aligns across 7 bases. V dropped 6 bases and J dropped 5; count of bases not matched to a gene: 8. This CDR3 is 14 amino acids long. Germline V gene data show CDR1 as KGHDR and CDR2 as SFDVKD. CDR3 in DNA: TGTGCCACCAGTCAAGGGGGCGGCGTTGAGACCCAGTACTTC. Its protein is CATSQGGGVETQYF.

This rearrangement joins TRBV6-1 to TRBJ2-3; either TRBD1 or TRBD2 may supply D (5 bases each). V was trimmed by 5 bases and J by 1 base, leaving 13 bases between them. Looked up from germline, CDR1 is MNHNS and CDR2 is SASEGT. The CDR3 has 15 residues. Written as DNA, the CDR3 is TGTGCCAGCAGTCCCTCGGGGCGGGGCACAGATACGCAGTATTTT. Its protein product is CASSPSGRGTDTQYF.

This chain links TRBV18 with TRBJ1-1; a possible D gene is TRBD1 (6 bases). This CDR3 has 14 amino acids. The V end was cut by 3 bases, the J end by 1 base, with 9 bases between. From germline, CDR1 is KGHSH and CDR2 LQKENI. The CDR3 DNA reads as TGTGCCAGCTCACCTGACAGGTCGAACACTGAAGCTTTCTTT. It specifies CASSPDRSNTEAFF.

The V call is TRBV19, the J call TRBJ1-5; D possibly corresponds to TRBD1 (5 bases). Trimming pared 0 bases from V and 4 bases from J, leaving 10 bases between. The germline CDR1 and CDR2 sequences are LNHDA and SQIVND (reference sequence). CDR3 length: 15 residues. The CDR3 DNA reads as TGTGCCAGTAGTATAGAGGCAGGGTGGAATCAGCCCCAGCATTTT. This translates into CASSIEAGWNQPQHF.

The chain recombines TRBV4-3 with TRBJ2-3, with 8 bases fitting TRBD2. Germline assignment: CDR1 LGHNA and CDR2 YSLEER. J lost 4 bases, V lost 0 bases, and 3 bases had no gene match. The CDR3 runs 15 residues. The DNA for the CDR3 is TGCGCCAGCAGCCAAGAAGTGCGGGGGGCAGATACGCAGTATTTT. Its translation is CASSQEVRGADTQYF.

The chain joins TRBV7-2 to TRBJ1-5; D unresolved. Germline V gene data show CDR1 as SGHTA and CDR2 as FQGNSA. The V and J ends lost 1 base and 5 bases respectively, with 9 bases between them. The CDR3 runs 14 residues. CDR3 sequence (DNA): TGTGCCAGCAGCTTAGAGGCAGTCTATCAGCCCCAGCATTTT. This sequence encodes CASSLEAVYQPQHF. Drawing the rest from reference TRBV7-2 and TRBJ1-5, the complete variable domain is GAGVSQSPSNKVTEKGKDVELRCDPISGHTALYWYRQSLGQGLEFLIYFQGNSAPDKSGLPSDRFSAERTGGSVSTLTIQRTQQEDSAVYLCASSLEAVYQPQHFGDGTRLSIL.